This TCR beta chain was identified during a study of blood T cells in healthy people across ages. Study-level background: Template switching retrieved approximately one barcoded beta molecule for each two T cells. The study's findings and limits: The study found more naive CD4+ cells and higher diversity in long-lived than aged donors.

Each sample had at least 6.5 million PBMCs isolated. The V gene's germline CDR1 is MGHRA and CDR2 YSYEKL. The CDR3 is 16 residues long. V shed 3 bases and J shed 0 bases, with 12 bases lying between them. A note on this clonotype: The antigen remains undetermined.

A sample-barcoded 5' primer and a J-beta primer mix were used in a second PCR of roughly 7 to 11 cycles. TCRdb ran MiXCR on the 5' RACE reads and lists one entry per CDR3 protein. The profile shows approximately 800,000 distinct CDR3 sequences, about 37% of them singletons. What was sequenced was blood. The J gene is TRBJ2-1, the V gene TRBV4-1; D may be TRBD1 or TRBD2 (6 bases each). This TCR derives from a man younger than 30 in good health. The CDR3 is CASSHLRGLSYNEQFF. CDR3 coding DNA: TGCGCCAGCAGCCATTTACGGGGGCTCTCCTACAATGAGCAGTTCTTC.